Below, 13 T cell receptor beta chains from the same sample are listed, as sequenced in a study of blood T cells in healthy people across ages (dated by TCRdb to about 2015). The library was built by means of 5' RACE. Sequencing instrument: Illumina HiSeq 2500. The second PCR ran for roughly 7 to 11 cycles and used a J-beta primer mix along with a sample-barcoded 5' primer. Using fastp at Q25 and MiXCR, TCRdb reprocessed the public reads and kept productive beta chains. Identical CDR3 protein sequences are pooled into one entry, listed with their most common genes and DNA. This sample has roughly 1.7 million distinct CDR3 sequences in its table, and about 35% of those were observed once. The ten top clones hold about 11% of the sample. Material for sequencing was blood. The origin of the receptors is a woman in her thirties in good health.

The chain employs TRBV9 and TRBJ1-2; 7 bases are a match to TRBD1. J was trimmed by 1 base and V by 3 bases; bases with no gene match: 6. The germline gives CDR1 SGDLS, CDR2 YYNGEE. CDR3 length: 15 amino acids. DNA for the CDR3: TGTGCCAGCAGCGCCGGGACAGAATATAACTATGGCTACACCTTC. Translating it yields CASSAGTEYNYGYTF.

This clonotype has only a few counts. The V call is TRBV5-1, the J call TRBJ2-3; D remains ambiguous. CDR1 and CDR2 from the germline V gene are SGHRS and YFSETQ. The CDR3 is 15 amino acids. V was trimmed by 1 base and J by 0 bases, leaving 9 bases between them. The DNA for the CDR3 is TGCGCCAGCAGCTTGTACGGCGACAGCACAGATACGCAGTATTTT. It encodes CASSLYGDSTDTQYF.

This clonotype was detected a few times. This chain connects TRBV10-3 to TRBJ1-2; 9 bases agree with TRBD1. Germline V CDR1 and CDR2: ENHRY, SYGVKD. The CDR3 contains 15 residues. V shed 3 bases and J 5 bases; nucleotides not matched to a gene: 7. CDR3 coding DNA: TGTGCCATCAGTGACCCGGACAGGGGAGAATATGGCTACACCTTC. Its translation: CAISDPDRGEYGYTF.

The chain couples TRBV20-1 to TRBJ2-3, with TRBD2 identical over 9 bases. The CDR3 is made up of 13 amino acids. Germline V gene sequence: CDR1 DFQATT, CDR2 SNEGSKA (reference sequence). The V gene end was trimmed by 5 bases and the J gene end by 5 bases; junction bases not matched to a gene: 5. CDR3: CSAGRAGGDTQYF. The CDR3 nucleotides are TGCAGTGCTGGCAGAGCGGGGGGAGATACGCAGTATTTT.

In regard to this clonotype: A much more abundant neighbour one base away suggests this may be a read error. The chain combines TRBV7-2 with TRBJ2-1, with D possibly being TRBD2 (5 bases). The CDR3 consists of 15 residues. Germline assignment: CDR1 SGHTA and CDR2 FQGNSA. Written as DNA, the CDR3 is TGTGCCAGCAGCTTAGGAGGGATCTCCTACGATGAGCAGTTCTTC. Translation: CASSLGGISYDEQFF.

The chain carries TRBV11-2 and TRBJ2-5, with TRBD2 matching 7 bases. V lost 4 bases, J lost 1 base, and 9 bases stayed unmatched. CDR1 and CDR2 (germline): SGHAT, FQNNGV. CDR3 length equals 16 residues. In DNA, the CDR3 is TGTGCCAGCAGCTCCTGGGGGGTAGCGGGCCAAGAGACCCAGTACTTC. Translated, it gives CASSSWGVAGQETQYF.

The J gene is TRBJ1-1, the V gene TRBV5-6, with a weak D call TRBD1 (5 bases). The V end lost 10 bases, the J end lost 0 bases, and 16 bases lay between the germline ends. Germline V gene data show CDR1 as SGHDT and CDR2 as YYEEEE. The length of the CDR3 is 14 residues. CDR3 in amino acids: CASTEYLLNTEAFF. The CDR3 DNA follows: TGTGCCTCGACAGAGTACCTCCTGAACACTGAAGCTTTCTTT.

In nucleotides, the CDR3 is TGTGCCAGCAGCAGGGGGCCACCAGGGAGTTCCTACAATGAGCAGTTCTTC. It codes for CASSRGPPGSSYNEQFF. V is TRBV27 and J is TRBJ2-1; 8 positions match TRBD1. CDR1 and CDR2 (germline): MNHEY, SMNVEV (reference sequence). The CDR3 covers 17 residues. Trimming at V came to 6 bases and at J to 1 base, leaving 11 bases not matched to a gene.

The chain has TRBV28 and TRBJ1-1, with 7 nucleotides matching TRBD1. Germline lookup yields CDR1 MDHEN and CDR2 SYDVKM. The CDR3 loop spans 12 amino acids. V was clipped by 10 bases and J by 5 bases; unmatched bases: 7. The CDR3 DNA follows: TGTGCCATCAGACAGGGAGGAACTGAAGCTTTCTTT. Protein product: CAIRQGGTEAFF.

The J gene is TRBJ1-2, the V gene TRBV27; no reliable D call. Germline loops: CDR1 MNHEY, CDR2 SMNVEV (reference sequence). This CDR3 has 16 amino acids. V lost 5 bases and J 6 bases, leaving 22 bases between the germline ends. Here the CDR3 DNA reads TGTGCCAGCAGTCCGCCGTTAAGAAGTGTGCGGAATGGCTACACCTTC. Its protein is CASSPPLRSVRNGYTF.

Comments on this clonotype: The junction shows a germline mismatch at one end, possibly a read error. The chain couples TRBV4-1 to TRBJ1-1, with D possibly being TRBD1 (5 bases). Germline V gene data show CDR1 as MGHRA and CDR2 as YSYEKL. The CDR3 has 15 amino acids. The CDR3 region is CVSSQLPGGYTEAFF. For the CDR3, the DNA is TGCGTCAGCAGCCAGCTCCCGGGGGGGTACACTGAAGCTTTCTTT.

In its sample, this clonotype was seen a few times. The chain combines TRBV30 with TRBJ1-4, with TRBD1 matching over 9 bases. Germline trimming cut 7 bases from V and 8 bases from J; bases unmatched to any gene: 8. The CDR3 is 13 amino acids. Germline CDR1 GTSNPN, CDR2 SVGIG (reference sequence). The CDR3 nucleotides are TGTGCCTCCTCCGACAGGGGGGAAGAAAAACTGTTTTTT. This gives the protein CASSDRGEEKLFF.

This clonotype occurred a few times. The chain links TRBV4-1 to TRBJ2-1, with TRBD2 matching 8 bases. Trimming cost V 3 bases and J 7 bases; bases outside gene matches: 11. Germline values: CDR1 MGHRA, CDR2 YSYEKL. This CDR3 is built from 16 residues. The DNA for the CDR3 is TGCGCCAGCAGCCACGGAGGGCGGGAGGCTAAGAATGAGCAGTTCTTC. It is translated as CASSHGGREAKNEQFF.